The T cell receptor beta chain described here comes from a study of cytomegalovirus exposure and HLA in healthy donors. General study results and limits: CMV serostatus was the sole immune exposure data available. It was shown in a later analysis that HLA-associated TCR beta chains were more clonally expanded than other, equally common chains. Most of the TCR beta V segments (in an earlier analysis) were productive either about 87% or about 30% of the time.

Trimming pared 1 base from V and 7 bases from J, leaving 11 bases between. Germline CDR1 SGHRS, CDR2 YFSETQ. The CDR3 has 13 residues. On this clone itself: Its antigen is not identified.

PCR involved 60 Vbeta and 13 Jbeta primers. Generated by immunoSEQ multiplex PCR, the TCRdb table keeps only in-frame clones and is missing some. The table lists around 130,000 clones, about 81% of them singletons, with 5.5% to 7% in the top ten. The specimen sequenced was PBMCs. The V and J genes are TRBV5-1 and TRBJ1-2, with D hard to call. This clonotype was sampled from a woman aged 40 to 49 in good health and CMV-seropositive. The CDR3 reads CASSLMRGSGYTF. The CDR3 DNA reads as TGCGCCAGCAGCTTGATGAGAGGATCTGGCTACACCTTC.